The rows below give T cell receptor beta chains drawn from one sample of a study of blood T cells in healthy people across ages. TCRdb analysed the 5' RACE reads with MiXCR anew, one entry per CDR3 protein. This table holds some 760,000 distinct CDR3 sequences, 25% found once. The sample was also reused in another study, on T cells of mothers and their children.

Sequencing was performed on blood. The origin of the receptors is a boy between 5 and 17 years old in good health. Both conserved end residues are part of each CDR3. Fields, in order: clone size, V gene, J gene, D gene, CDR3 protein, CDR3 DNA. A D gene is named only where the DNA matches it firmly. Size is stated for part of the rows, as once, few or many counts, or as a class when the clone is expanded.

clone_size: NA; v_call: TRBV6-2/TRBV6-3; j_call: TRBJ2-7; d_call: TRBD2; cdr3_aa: CASSHGVAGYYEQYF; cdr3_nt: TGTGCCAGCAGTCACGGGGTAGCGGGGTACTACGAGCAGTACTTC
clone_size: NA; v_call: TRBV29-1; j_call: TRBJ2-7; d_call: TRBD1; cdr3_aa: CSVGWDRGNYEQYF; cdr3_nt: TGCAGCGTTGGTTGGGACAGGGGAAACTACGAGCAGTACTTC
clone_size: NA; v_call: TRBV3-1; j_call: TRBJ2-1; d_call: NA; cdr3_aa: CASSQVGPGPTHNEQFF; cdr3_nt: TGTGCCAGCAGCCAAGTAGGACCGGGGCCGACCCACAATGAGCAGTTCTTC
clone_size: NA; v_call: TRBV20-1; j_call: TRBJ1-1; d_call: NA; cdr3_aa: CSARDPAAAEAFF; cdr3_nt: TGCAGTGCTAGAGATCCCGCGGCGGCTGAAGCTTTCTTT
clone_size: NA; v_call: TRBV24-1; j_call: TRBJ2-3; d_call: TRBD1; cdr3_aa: CATSEWDSGTGTQYF; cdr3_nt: TGTGCCACCAGTGAATGGGACAGTGGCACAGGTACGCAGTATTTT
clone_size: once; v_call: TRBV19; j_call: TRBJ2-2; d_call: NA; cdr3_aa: CASSARQGFRELFF; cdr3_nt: TGTGCCAGTAGTGCACGTCAGGGTTTCCGGGAGCTGTTTTTT
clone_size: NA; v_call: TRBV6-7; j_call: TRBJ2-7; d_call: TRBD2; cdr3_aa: CASSTTKRGSYEQYF; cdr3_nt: TGTGCCAGCAGTACGACTAAGCGGGGATCCTACGAGCAGTACTTC
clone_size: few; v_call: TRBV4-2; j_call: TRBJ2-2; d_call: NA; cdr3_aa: CASSQGLEEIGELFF; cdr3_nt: TGTGCCAGCAGCCAAGGCTTGGAGGAGATCGGGGAGCTGTTTTTT
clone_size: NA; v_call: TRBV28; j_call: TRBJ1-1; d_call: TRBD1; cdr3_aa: CASSKPSRGVYLTEAFF; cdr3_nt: TGTGCCAGCAGTAAGCCCTCCAGGGGGGTTTATCTCACTGAAGCTTTCTTT
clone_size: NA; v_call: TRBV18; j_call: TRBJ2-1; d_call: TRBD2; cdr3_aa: CASSPAGGIRHEQFF; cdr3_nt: TGTGCCAGCTCACCTGCGGGGGGGATTAGGCATGAGCAGTTCTTC
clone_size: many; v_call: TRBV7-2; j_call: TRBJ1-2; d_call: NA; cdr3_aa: CASSSRVWEGYTF; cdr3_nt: TGTGCCAGCAGCAGCAGGGTTTGGGAAGGCTACACCTTC
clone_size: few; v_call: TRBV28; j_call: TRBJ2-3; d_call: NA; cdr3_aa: CASSSAGTPEDTQYF; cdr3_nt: TGTGCCAGCAGTTCCGCCGGGACCCCTGAGGATACGCAGTATTTT
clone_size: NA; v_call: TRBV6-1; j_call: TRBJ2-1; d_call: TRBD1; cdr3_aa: CASRRDGQGNYNEQFF; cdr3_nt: TGTGCCAGCAGACGAGACGGACAGGGGAATTACAATGAGCAGTTCTTC
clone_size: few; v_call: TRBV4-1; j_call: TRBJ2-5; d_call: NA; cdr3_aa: CASSLHAGARETQYF; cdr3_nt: TGCGCCAGCAGCCTCCATGCGGGGGCCCGGGAGACCCAGTACTTC
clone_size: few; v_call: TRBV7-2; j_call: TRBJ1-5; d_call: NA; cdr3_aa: CASSLVDNQPQHF; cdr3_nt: TGTGCCAGCAGCTTAGTAGATAATCAGCCCCAGCATTTT
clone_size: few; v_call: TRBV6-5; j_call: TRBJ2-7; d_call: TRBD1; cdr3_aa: CASRTGGADSYEQYF; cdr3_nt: TGTGCCAGCCGCACAGGGGGCGCGGACTCCTACGAGCAGTACTTC